This section outlines one T cell receptor beta chain sequence together with its context. These data come from a study of a mutant IDH1 vaccine in newly diagnosed glioma. Time point given: baseline, week 1 (first vaccination visit). As for treatment: pre-vaccination baseline after standard-of-care therapy. New IDH1-mutant, ATRX-lost WHO grade 3 or 4 astrocytomas occurred in donors. V was clipped by 5 bases and J by 7 bases, with 17 bases between them. The CDR3 has 15 amino acids. Germline V gene data show CDR1 as SGHVS and CDR2 as FQNEAQ. Profiled with immunoSEQ multiplex PCR; TCRdb holds only in-frame clones, not every one. The top ten hold approximately 7.6% of the sample, which has some 87,000 clones, about 82% seen once.

The sequence was collected from a middle-aged man with glioma. The chain is built from TRBV7-8 and TRBJ1-4; D might be TRBD1 (5 bases). Sequenced here: PBMCs, sampled from a glioma patient treated with radiotherapy, temozolomide or both. The CDR3, as DNA: TGTGCCAGCAGCGCCGCGGGGGGATTAAGTGAAAAACTGTTTTTT. It encodes CASSAAGGLSEKLFF.